The next 2 T cell receptor beta chains were all read from a single sample in a study of blood T cells in healthy people across ages (dated by TCRdb to the mid-2010s). The receptor library was made with 5' RACE. Sequencer: Illumina HiSeq 2500. A second PCR of about 6 to 11 cycles was performed with a sample-barcoded 5' primer and a J-beta primer mix. TCRdb reprocessed the public reads (quality trimming at Q25 with fastp, clone calling with MiXCR) and kept in-frame beta chains. Entries are consolidated by CDR3 protein sequence, retaining the most common genes and DNA. For this sample the table gives 540,000 or so distinct CDR3 sequences, of which roughly a quarter were detected only once. The top ten clones comprise under 20% of the sample. The sequenced sample consisted of blood. These receptors all stem from a woman aged 70-85 years in good health.

The gene calls are TRBV27 and TRBJ2-5; 10 bases match TRBD2. The J call may be mistaken, given a closer DNA end match to TRBJ2-1. From germline, CDR1 is MNHEY and CDR2 SMNVEV (reference sequence). This CDR3 is 16 amino acids long. The CDR3 spells CASKRGGTGDGNEQFF. In DNA form, the CDR3 reads TGTGCCAGCAAGCGGGGGGGGACAGGAGACGGCAATGAGCAGTTCTTC.

This clonotype was recorded a few times. The rearrangement links TRBV7-8 to TRBJ2-4; D may be TRBD1 (6 bases). Germline V lookup: CDR1 SGHVS, CDR2 FQNEAQ. Trimming shortened V by 3 bases and J by 0 bases, and 15 bases separated the two germline ends. This CDR3 has 17 amino acids. The CDR3 loop is CASSFNDRTLAKNIQYF. The CDR3 nucleotides are TGTGCCAGCAGCTTCAACGACAGGACCTTAGCCAAAAACATTCAGTACTTC.